What follows are 7 T cell receptor beta chains derived from one specimen sequenced in a study of shared clonotypes between healthy human individuals. Libraries were prepared by immunoSEQ multiplex PCR; TCRdb keeps only in-frame clonotypes and omits some of them. The sample includes about 2,500,000 clones, 85% to 95% of them seen just once. The material sequenced was naive CD4+ T cells sorted from blood. The subset denotes: CD45RA+ positively selected. All receptors derive from a man aged 18-30 years in good health.

V is TRBV5-4 and J is TRBJ2-1; 12 bases are a match to TRBD1. J gave up 2 bases and V 5 bases, and 8 bases lay outside the gene matches. The germline V gene has CDR1 SGHNT and CDR2 YYREEE (reference sequence). The CDR3 spans 17 residues. DNA for the CDR3: TGTGCCAGCAGGGGACAGGGGGCGCAAATTGCCTACAATGAGCAGTTCTTC. Translating it yields CASRGQGAQIAYNEQFF.

This clone was seen only once. The chain has TRBV6-6 and TRBJ2-6, with D tentatively TRBD1 (6 bases). Germline CDR1 is MNHNY and CDR2 is SVGAGI (reference sequence). V lost 9 bases, J lost 13 bases, and 19 bases lay in between. The CDR3 has 13 amino acids. The CDR3 coding sequence is TGTGCCAGTGGAAACAGGGACCCTGGGGTCCTGACTTTC. It specifies CASGNRDPGVLTF.

V is TRBV6-1 and J is TRBJ2-7, with TRBD1 matching 8 bases. CDR3 length: 11 amino acids. V gave up 9 bases and J gave up 4 bases; unmatched junction bases: 2. Germline CDR1 MNHNS, CDR2 SASEGT. CDR3 loop: CARGQDYEQYF. Here the CDR3 DNA reads TGTGCCAGGGGACAGGATTACGAGCAGTACTTC.

The chain is built from TRBV12-5 and TRBJ2-2; 9 bases agree with TRBD2. J gave up 5 bases and V 5 bases, and 6 bases lay outside the gene matches. In germline, CDR1 is LGHNT, CDR2 FRNRAP. The CDR3 sequence is 15 residues long. CDR3 sequence (DNA): TGTGCTAGTGGTACGCTAGCGGGACGAACCGGGGAGCTGTTTTTT. It is translated as CASGTLAGRTGELFF.

V gene TRBV5-1 combines with J gene TRBJ2-2; D is tentatively TRBD1 or TRBD2 (6 bases each). Germline V gives CDR1 SGHRS, CDR2 YFSETQ. V dropped 5 bases and J dropped 4 bases, with 15 bases sitting between them. The CDR3 is made up of 15 amino acids. The CDR3 DNA reads TGCGCCAGCAGGAGGGGGGAGAGCATCACCGGGGAGCTGTTTTTT. It is translated as CASRRGESITGELFF.

The J gene is TRBJ1-6, the V gene TRBV10-3, with D possibly being TRBD1 (5 bases). The CDR3 runs to 13 residues. V lost 6 bases, J lost 9 bases, and 12 bases lay in between. The germline CDR1 and CDR2 sequences are ENHRY and SYGVKD. The CDR3 nucleotides read TGTGCCATCAGGGGAGGGGTGGGTTCACCCCTCCACTTT. It specifies CAIRGGVGSPLHF.

The chain has TRBV2 and TRBJ1-5; D call uncertain. Germline loops: CDR1 SNHLY, CDR2 FYNNEI. Trimming shortened V by 4 bases and J by 3 bases, and 13 bases separated the two germline ends. The CDR3 covers 15 residues. The CDR3 loop is CASSVGTPVNQPQHF. Here the CDR3 DNA reads TGTGCCAGCAGTGTCGGTACTCCTGTCAATCAGCCCCAGCATTTT. The full variable domain, completed using reference TRBV2 and TRBJ1-5, is EPEVTQTPSHQVTQMGQEVILRCVPISNHLYFYWYRQILGQKVEFLVSFYNNEISEKSEIFDDQFSVERPDGSNFTLKIRSTKLEDSAMYFCASSVGTPVNQPQHFGDGTRLSIL.